Listed below are T cell receptor beta chains from one sample, sequenced in a study of T cell repertoires in cytomegalovirus infection. MiXCR, run by TCRdb on the reads, gives a single entry per CDR3 protein. The table records 400,000 to 600,000 distinct CDR3 sequences, approximately 46% of them present only once. The antigens these receptors bind are not known. Material: cultured PBMCs, obtained from culture after CMV antigen stimulation. Receptor source: a human donor in good health (CMV status not recorded). Some clones in this sample may be carry-over from other donors' samples. CDR3s include the opening cysteine and the closing phenylalanine or tryptophan. D genes are given only for firm matches. Rows give clone size only sometimes, using once, few, many, or a class for an expanded clone.

TRBJ1-2 - - TRBV20-1 CSAKLGSNYGYTF TGCAGTGCTAAACTAGGTTCTAACTATGGCTACACCTTC
TRBJ2-7 - many TRBV7-2 CASSLFRAWEQYF TGTGCCAGCAGCCTGTTTAGGGCGTGGGAGCAGTACTTC
TRBJ1-1 TRBD1 - TRBV6-1 CASSGGDRVDTEAFF TGTGCCAGCAGTGGAGGAGACAGGGTGGACACTGAAGCTTTCTTT
TRBJ1-5 - - TRBV6-6 CASSYAGGNRPQHF TGTGCCAGCAGTTACGCGGGGGGTAATCGGCCCCAGCATTTT
TRBJ2-7 TRBD1 few TRBV7-2 CASRGQAGEQYF TGTGCCAGCAGAGGACAGGCAGGCGAGCAGTACTTC
TRBJ1-3 - few TRBV7-2 CASSVGGRVSGNTIYF TGTGCCAGCAGCGTAGGCGGTAGGGTGTCTGGAAACACCATATATTTT
TRBJ2-5 - - TRBV6-2/TRBV6-3 CASSPRRNQETQYF TGTGCCAGCAGTCCACGACGGAACCAAGAGACCCAGTACTTC
TRBJ1-1 TRBD1 - TRBV7-9 CASSPGQLSEAFF TGTGCCAGCAGCCCGGGACAGCTAAGTGAAGCTTTCTTT
TRBJ2-4 - - TRBV7-9 CASSGRPENIQYF TGTGCCAGCAGCGGTAGACCAGAAAACATTCAGTACTTC
TRBJ2-7 - - TRBV15 CATSRDLWVQYF TGTGCCACCAGCAGAGATCTCTGGGTCCAGTACTTC
TRBJ2-7 TRBD1 - TRBV7-9 CASSPPSTGKIRYEQYF TGTGCCAGCAGCCCCCCCTCGACAGGGAAAATCCGATACGAGCAGTACTTC
TRBJ1-1 - - TRBV2 CASSEPPRDTEAFF TGTGCCAGCAGTGAACCACCGAGGGACACTGAAGCTTTCTTT
TRBJ2-3 TRBD2 - TRBV27 CASSLSTSGVEQYF TGTGCCAGCAGTTTAAGTACTAGCGGGGTGGAGCAGTATTTT
TRBJ2-5 - few TRBV7-8 CASSFLGFSQTQYF TGTGCCAGCAGCTTCTTGGGCTTTAGCCAGACCCAGTACTTC
TRBJ1-6 - - TRBV12-3/TRBV12-4 CASSLAVGDNSPLHF TGTGCCAGCAGTTTAGCGGTCGGGGACAATTCACCCCTCCACTTT
TRBJ2-5 - - TRBV11-2 CASSLGGYLGLGF TGTGCCAGCAGCTTAGGTGGCTACCTGGGATTGGGGTTC
TRBJ2-7 - - TRBV12-3/TRBV12-4 CASSPPGSEQYF TGTGCCAGCAGCCCCCCAGGGAGCGAGCAGTACTTC
TRBJ2-3 - - TRBV7-6 CASSLVPGMVDTQYF TGTGCCAGCAGCTTAGTTCCAGGGATGGTAGATACGCAGTATTTT
TRBJ1-3 - - TRBV10-3 CAISDPGRSDVGNTIYF TGTGCCATCAGTGATCCGGGACGCAGCGATGTAGGAAACACCATATATTTT
TRBJ1-6 - few TRBV11-1 CASSWGSGNSPLHF TGTGCCAGCAGCTGGGGGAGTGGGAATTCACCCCTCCACTTT
TRBJ2-1 TRBD2 - TRBV7-2 CASSPRAGVDNEQFF TGTGCCAGCAGCCCTCGGGCGGGGGTGGACAATGAGCAGTTCTTC
TRBJ1-5 - - TRBV19 CASSIGGQNQPQHF TGTGCCAGTAGTATAGGAGGGCAGAATCAGCCCCAGCATTTT
TRBJ1-2 - few TRBV12-3/TRBV12-4 CASSFGRGYGYTF TGTGCCAGCAGCTTCGGACGGGGCTATGGCTACACCTTC
TRBJ2-1 - few TRBV7-2 CASSGGGGQANEQFF TGTGCCAGCAGCGGGGGGGGGGGCCAGGCTAATGAGCAGTTCTTC
TRBJ2-7 - - TRBV11-2 CASSLEVGDFQGYEQYF TGTGCCAGCAGCTTAGAGGTCGGGGATTTCCAGGGCTACGAGCAGTACTTC
TRBJ1-6 TRBD1 once TRBV2 CASTGSGTDTPLHF TGTGCCAGCACGGGTAGCGGGACAGATACACCCCTCCACTTT
TRBJ1-4 - - TRBV7-9 CASSLFGTNNEKLFF TGTGCCAGCAGCTTATTTGGGACAAATAATGAAAAACTGTTTTTT
TRBJ2-3 - few TRBV4-3 CASSQEWAGSGTDTQYF TGCGCCAGCAGCCAAGAGTGGGCGGGATCTGGCACAGATACGCAGTATTTT
TRBJ2-1 - - TRBV7-9 CASSFFIQSSYNEQFF TGTGCCAGCAGCTTCTTCATTCAAAGCTCCTACAATGAGCAGTTCTTC
TRBJ2-4 - - TRBV7-8 CASSLERDSSLGNIQYF TGTGCCAGCAGCTTAGAGAGGGACTCCTCCTTGGGAAACATTCAGTACTTC
TRBJ2-1 - once TRBV7-2 CASSGWRGQYNEQFF TGTGCCAGCAGCGGTTGGCGGGGGCAATACAATGAGCAGTTCTTC
TRBJ2-1 TRBD2 - TRBV5-1 CASSSSGRGYEQFF TGCGCCAGCAGCTCAAGCGGGAGGGGCTATGAGCAGTTCTTC
TRBJ2-7 - - TRBV6-1 CASSSLLSWQENFSYEQYF TGTGCCAGCAGTTCCCTCCTTTCTTGGCAGGAAAATTTCTCCTACGAGCAGTACTTC
TRBJ2-3 TRBD2 - TRBV10-3 CAISERQAGGLSTDTQYF TGTGCCATCAGTGAAAGGCAAGCGGGAGGCCTGAGCACAGATACGCAGTATTTT
TRBJ2-7 - - TRBV7-8 CASSLGGSGYYEQYF TGTGCCAGCAGCTTAGGGGGGTCAGGGTACTACGAGCAGTACTTC
TRBJ2-3 TRBD2 - TRBV7-6 CASSSGLDADTQYF TGTGCCAGCAGCTCAGGACTAGATGCGGATACGCAGTATTTT
TRBJ1-1 TRBD1 - TRBV5-1 CASSSRTSAGGTEAFF TGCGCCAGCAGCTCTCGGACGAGCGCAGGGGGCACTGAAGCTTTCTTT
TRBJ1-2 TRBD1 - TRBV4-2 CASSQDPGQGASGYTF TGTGCCAGCAGCCAGGACCCGGGACAGGGGGCGAGCGGCTACACCTTC
TRBJ2-7 - - TRBV9 CASSPQGGNSQNEQYF TGTGCCAGCAGCCCACAAGGGGGGAATAGTCAAAACGAGCAGTACTTC
TRBJ1-5 - few TRBV6-2/TRBV6-3 CASTVPAGQPQHF TGTGCCAGCACCGTACCCGCGGGACAGCCCCAGCATTTT
TRBJ1-1 - - TRBV7-2 CASSLVALGTEAFF TGTGCCAGCAGCTTAGTTGCGTTGGGCACTGAAGCTTTCTTT
TRBJ2-2 TRBD1 few TRBV7-2 CASSYSQGATGELFF TGTGCCAGCAGCTACTCACAGGGGGCGACCGGGGAGCTGTTTTTT
TRBJ2-1 - - TRBV20-1 CSARGGGVRHEQFF TGCAGTGCTAGAGGCGGCGGGGTTAGGCATGAGCAGTTCTTC
TRBJ1-5 - - TRBV6-2/TRBV6-3 CASSYPPGSFSNQPQHF TGTGCCAGCAGTTACCCTCCCGGGTCTTTTAGCAATCAGCCCCAGCATTTT
TRBJ1-1 - - TRBV28 CATSRGWTEAFF TGTGCCACCAGTCGGGGCTGGACTGAAGCTTTCTTT
TRBJ2-3 - - TRBV20-1 CSARVSGRVSDTQYF TGCAGTGCTAGAGTGTCCGGGAGAGTCTCAGATACGCAGTATTTT
TRBJ2-1 TRBD2 - TRBV20-1 CSAILTSGGIPEQFF TGCAGTGCTATACTCACTAGCGGGGGGATTCCTGAGCAGTTCTTC
TRBJ2-3 - few TRBV7-2 CASSLLSSQRSSLDTQYF TGTGCCAGCAGCTTATTATCTTCCCAGCGGAGCTCCTTGGATACGCAGTATTTT
TRBJ2-7 - few TRBV7-2 CASSFEGGYEQYF TGTGCCAGCAGCTTTGAGGGGGGTTACGAGCAGTACTTC
TRBJ2-7 - - TRBV6-2/TRBV6-3 CASSQRIYEQYF TGTGCCAGCAGCCAGCGGATCTACGAGCAGTACTTC
TRBJ2-7 - - TRBV10-3 CAISEIPSGEQYF TGTGCCATCAGTGAAATCCCGTCGGGCGAGCAGTACTTC
TRBJ2-7 - - TRBV2 CASSAEGASYYEQYF TGTGCCAGCAGTGCAGAAGGGGCGTCCTACTACGAGCAGTACTTC
TRBJ2-5 - few TRBV19 CASSIGGVQETQYF TGTGCCAGTAGTATTGGGGGCGTGCAAGAGACCCAGTACTTC
TRBJ1-3 - few TRBV7-6 CASSLMSAGNTIYF TGTGCCAGCAGCTTAATGTCGGCTGGAAACACCATATATTTT
TRBJ2-3 - few TRBV12-3/TRBV12-4 CASSFNPDTQYF TGTGCCAGCAGTTTTAATCCAGATACGCAGTATTTT
TRBJ2-3 TRBD2 once TRBV6-2/TRBV6-3 CASSISGRPGTQYF TGTGCCAGCAGTATTAGCGGGAGACCCGGTACGCAGTATTTT
TRBJ2-5 - - TRBV20-1 CSAPQPSVETQYF TGCAGTGCTCCCCAGCCGTCAGTCGAGACCCAGTACTTC
TRBJ2-1 TRBD2 - TRBV5-6 CASSLGLAGGSYNEQFF TGTGCCAGCAGCCTGGGACTAGCGGGGGGTTCCTACAATGAGCAGTTCTTC